This T cell receptor (beta chain) is drawn from a study of cytomegalovirus exposure and HLA in healthy donors (dated by TCRdb to 2016 to 2017). Regarding the study in general: In an earlier analysis of under 750 of the donors, about 270 Gb of sequence data and 95 million to 130 million unique TCR beta sequences from 150 million to 200 million T cells were reported. Roughly 290 gigabases of sequencing data and around 85 million unique TCR sequences made up an early release that covered about 640 HLA-typed donors. Among the approximately 420 genotyped donors, under 90% belonged to the genetic ancestry cluster associated with self-reported Caucasian donors. The study aimed to test whether signatures of past pathogen exposure could be identified by cataloging public T cell receptors. The study profiled the T cell repertoires of hundreds of subjects by immunosequencing and related them to cytomegalovirus serostatus. Besides the first cohort of 666 subjects, a separate validation cohort made up of over a hundred different subjects was used. The study combined high-throughput TCR immunosequencing, statistical association of individual TCRs with disease status, and machine learning to predict cytomegalovirus infection status. In a later analysis, previously published TCR beta repertoires from more than 500 donors were re-analyzed and high-resolution HLA genotyping was added so that TCR occurrence patterns could be studied. In the later analysis, no new phenotypic data were used to find candidate immune exposures; instead, reliance was placed on TCR beta sequences and their occurrence across donors. In an earlier analysis of over 550 of the donors, high-throughput TCR beta sequencing was used to judge whether each TCR beta V gene segment behaved as functional or pseudogenic. Alongside the repertoire data, information on donor age, sex, ethnicity and CMV serostatus was compiled. Genome-wide SNP genotypes for about three fifths of the roughly 670 donors were used in a later genetic analysis, which treated that subset as a discovery cohort. All discovery cohort repertoires had been generated using a single sequencing platform. Class I and class II HLA loci were covered by the typing at four-digit resolution. Typing coverage varied by locus: about 629-630 donors for A, B, C, DRB1 and DQB1; roughly 510 for DQA1; nearly 610 for DPA1; roughly 470 for DPB1. Roughly five DR-DQ haplotypes were treated as single units for association and clustering because of strong linkage in the cohort. Among 350 to 400 genotyped donors of the cohort, an average of approximately 240,000 unique TCR beta nucleotide sequences were sequenced per donor, about a sixth of them non-productive.

CDR1 and CDR2 (SGHNT, YYREEE) derive from the germline V gene (reference sequence). Between the V and J ends, shortened by 0 bases and 5 bases respectively, the junction contains 12 bases. The CDR3 numbers 15 residues from cysteine through phenylalanine. Only the CDR3 part of the read is kept: 45 bases, read in frame from the first base. The cohort comprised around 690 healthy bone marrow donors. At the time of sampling, all cohort members were nominally healthy, though unrecorded immune exposures were likely present. The donor tested CMV seropositive, placing the donor among the approximately 290 seropositive members of the cohort. Every donor gave a peripheral blood sample, and the peripheral blood mononuclear cells from that sample were used for TCR beta sequencing. The Qiagen DNeasy Blood Extraction Kit was used to extract genomic DNA from the blood cell samples. Libraries were prepared through the immunoSEQ multiplex PCR assay. The multiplex PCR relied on a mix of 60 forward primers for TCR Vbeta segments and 13 reverse primers for TCR Jbeta segments. The CDR3 region of rearranged TCR beta genes was amplified from genomic DNA by a multiplex PCR assay. The Illumina HiSeq System was used to sequence the amplified TCR beta libraries as 87-base-pair reads. On the study's bioinformatics: A later analysis tallied 80 million to 95 million unique TCR beta chains across the 666 repertoires, and approximately 11 million of those chains were shared by two or more donors. Raw reads were error-corrected and collapsed into unique sequences by a nearest-neighbor algorithm in which closely related sequences were merged to remove PCR and sequencing errors. V, D and J gene segments were assigned by aligning CDR3 sequences to IMGT reference sequences. For a sequence to be retained, a match of at least six nucleotides to both a V gene segment and a J gene segment was required. Rearrangements were classified as productive when the CDR3 lacked stop codons and remained in frame with V and J, and all other rearrangements were classified as non-productive. Following IMGT convention, CDR3 was defined as the stretch from the second conserved V-encoded cysteine up to the conserved J-encoded phenylalanine. The earlier analysis of roughly 590 of the donors excluded any sequence lacking an unambiguous match to a single V gene segment. An earlier analysis of 587 of the donors classified V segments as functional when productive rearrangements were above 56.7% and as segregating when the standard deviation between donors was above 5%. To diagnose cytomegalovirus status from the catalog of TCR beta chain sequences, a statistical classification framework was built. V and J gene assignment, in a later analysis, came from comparing TCR nucleotide sequences with IMGT/GENE-DB human TR gene sequences. Using the TCRdist pipeline, a later analysis assigned CDR3 sequences along with most-parsimonious VDJ recombination scenarios. In a later analysis, every TCR beta chain was defined by the combination of its CDR3 amino acid sequence and its V-gene family, and reads without a unique V-gene family were dropped. As a way to deal with suspected cross-contamination and a sequencing artifact, a later analysis dropped 640 or so nucleotide sequences that were highly shared and had low generation probability. For each public chain, a later analysis derived a clonal expansion index from normalized ranks of inferred template counts within each repertoire. Generation probabilities in a later analysis came from a VDJ recombination model fitted to out-of-frame rearrangements, and those results were checked against IGoR. In a later analysis, TCR-TCR, TCR-HLA and TCR-CMV co-occurrence was scored with hypergeometric tests, and a repertoire-size bias correction was applied to TCR pairs. False discovery rates were estimated in a later analysis by permuting HLA or CMV assignments 20 times. In a later analysis, co-occurring TCRs were grouped using DBSCAN, and TCRdist sequence similarity was added for clustering within HLA-allele-positive subsets. Co-occurrence clustering excluded repertoires with fewer than 30,000 or more than 120,000 public chains, plus five with anomalous nucleotide sharing. Here the immuneACCESS table is served through TCRdb, limited to in-frame sequences with V and J called. Missing clones are a known gap in these copies; in checked studies unresolved V genes cover under half, and the rest lacks a known reason. The V and J calls and the clone size are those of that table, but D and trimming were determined from the DNA. For this sample the table gives roughly 170,000 clones, of which roughly 80% were detected only once. The ten largest clonotypes hold under 5% of the sample.

General findings and caveats noted by the study authors: In vitro tests confirmed that three of the cytomegalovirus-associated TCR beta chains recognize cytomegalovirus antigens. In both the original and validation cohorts, the classifier was reported to diagnose cytomegalovirus status with high specificity and sensitivity. This cohort had only TCR beta chains sequenced, and the lack of alpha or paired-chain data limited which features could be detected. Linkage disequilibrium might explain the correlated functional status among segregating V segments, but an unknown experimental factor could not be excluded. The presence/absence analyses assumed that sequencing depth was roughly uniform across donors, and that assumption may not be true. An earlier analysis of some 560 of the donors showed that most TCR beta V segments appeared in productive rearrangements either about 87% or about 30% of the time, which broadly matched IMGT annotations. A later analysis found that most CMV-associated TCR beta chains appeared HLA-restricted, with HLA associations seemingly driven largely by CMV exposure. A cluster of highly shared sequence variants was judged likely to represent a technical artifact of the sequencing pipeline. When HLA alleles, especially DR and DQ, strongly co-occurred, TCR associations were difficult to assign to individual alleles. In a later genetic analysis, a missense DCLRE1C variant was associated with V-gene and J-gene trimming of TCR beta chains, and the association was replicated in an independent cohort. It was suggested by the authors that the approach could potentially be generalized to other disease states and immunological phenotypes. While some public TCRs were present in many individuals, most TCR sequences turned up only very rarely across donors. In a later analysis, several top co-occurrence clusters were reported to appear linked to parvovirus B19, influenza, CMV and Epstein-Barr virus. The 87-base-pair reads could not distinguish some IMGT-functional V segments, including TRBV6-2 and TRBV6-3, so those segments were excluded. A later analysis associated about 17,000 TCR beta sequences with specific HLA alleles at a false discovery rate of 0.05. In the study, 150 to 200 TCR beta chains were listed as associated with cytomegalovirus. According to a later analysis, TCR association rates differed among HLA loci, with DRB1 alleles showing the most associated TCRs and HLA-C alleles showing the fewest. Because counts were too low, about 18 rarely observed V segments, including chromosome 9 orphons, were excluded from the earlier analysis of around 590 of the donors. A further reported finding was that TCR beta sequences accurately predicted the HLA-A and HLA-B alleles for most subjects in the first cohort. CMV serostatus was the only immune exposure information available for the cohort. Because HLA typing was missing for some donors at each locus, association tests included only the typed subset. A later analysis found that HLA-associated TCR beta chains were more clonally expanded and had lower generation probabilities than equally common non-associated chains. According to a later genetic analysis, donors in an Asian-associated ancestry cluster had fewer N-insertions in productive TCRs than the approximately 650-donor mean.

Points on this clone: The antigen it binds to is not known. There are no base qualities to consult, and no much larger clone falls within one base.

The chain is made from TRBV5-4 and TRBJ1-3; no D gene call is confident. The source is a woman between 50 and 59 years old in good health and CMV-seropositive. Sequenced sample: PBMCs. In nucleotides, the sequence is TGTGCCAGCAGCTTGGAATACGGGAAAAGAAACACCATATATTTT. This gives the protein CASSLEYGKRNTIYF. Where the CDR3 stops, the reference TRBV5-4 and TRBJ1-3 genes take over; the full variable domain is ETGVTQSPTHLIKTRGQQVTLRCSSQSGHNTVSWYQQALGQGPQFIFQYYREEENGRGNFPPRFSGLQFPNYSSELNVNALELDDSALYLCASSLEYGKRNTIYFGEGSWLTVV.